The 18 T cell receptor beta chains reported below all come from one sample, sequenced in a study of T cell repertoires in aging, cancer and after chemotherapy. The template was genomic DNA from peripheral blood, not RNA. A mixed TRB-A/B primer pool amplified rearranged TRB by multiplex touch-down PCR. TCRdb processed the multiplex PCR reads anew with MiXCR; each CDR3 protein has one entry. The data contain thousands of distinct CDR3 sequences, about 53% of them singletons. Sequencing was done on a sample of blood. The source is a human donor with a solid tumor.

The gene calls are TRBV7-2 and TRBJ2-7; either TRBD1 or TRBD2 may fit D (6 bases each). Trimming shortened V by 5 bases and J by 6 bases, and 23 bases separated the two germline ends. Looked up from germline, CDR1 is SGHTA and CDR2 is FQGNSA. The CDR3 length is 16 residues. The CDR3, as DNA: TGTGCCAGCAGCCAAGGTTGGGGGCGGGGAACCTTCGAGCAGTACTTC. The encoded protein is CASSQGWGRGTFEQYF.

This clonotype has just a few counts. The chain has TRBV30 and TRBJ1-5, with 7 bases that match TRBD1. CDR1 and CDR2 from the germline V gene are GTSNPN and SVGIG (reference sequence). This CDR3 comprises 13 residues. The V gene end was trimmed by 5 bases and the J gene end by 2 bases; junction bases not matched to a gene: 3. CDR3 amino acids: CAWGQEGNQPQHF. In DNA form, the CDR3 reads TGTGCCTGGGGACAGGAGGGCAATCAGCCCCAGCATTTT.

The rearrangement uses TRBV7-6 and TRBJ2-1; TRBD2 agrees at 7 bases. The CDR3 has 13 amino acids. J gave up 10 bases and V 3 bases, and 6 bases lay outside the gene matches. The germline CDR1 and CDR2 sequences are SGHVS and FNYEAQ. CDR3 bases: TGTGCCAGCAGCTTTTTGCGGGGAGGGGAGCAGTTCTTC. Amino acids: CASSFLRGGEQFF.

CDR3: CASSLARGQGAITGELFF. The CDR3 DNA reads as TGTGCCAGCAGCTTAGCGAGGGGGCAGGGGGCGATCACCGGGGAGCTGTTTTTT. The rearrangement links TRBV7-6 to TRBJ2-2; TRBD1 agrees at 8 bases. Germline CDR1 SGHVS, CDR2 FNYEAQ. V gave up 0 bases and J gave up 4 bases; unmatched junction bases: 10. This CDR3 is built from 18 residues.

This chain links TRBV7-6 with TRBJ2-1; TRBD1 aligns across 10 bases. CDR1 is SGHVS and CDR2 is FNYEAQ in the germline V gene. The CDR3 is 16 residues long. The trim removed 5 bases at V and 4 bases at J, leaving 8 bases unmatched. The DNA of the CDR3 is TGTGCCAGCAGCGCCGACAGGGGGCGTATTTACAATGAGCAGTTCTTC. As protein: CASSADRGRIYNEQFF.

The chain couples TRBV30 to TRBJ2-7, with unresolved D. The CDR3 totals 13 residues. The germline V and J ends were trimmed by 1 base and 2 bases, with 9 bases remaining between them. Looked up from germline, CDR1 is GTSNPN and CDR2 is SVGIG (reference sequence). The CDR3 sequence is CAWSEGDTYEQYF. CDR3 DNA sequence: TGTGCCTGGAGTGAAGGCGATACCTACGAGCAGTACTTC.

This sequence joins TRBV7-3 and TRBJ2-1; 8 nucleotides match TRBD2. J was trimmed by 6 bases and V by 2 bases; bases with no gene match: 6. The CDR3 spans 15 residues. The V gene's germline CDR1 is SGHTA and CDR2 FQGTGA. The CDR3 region has the DNA TGTGCCAGCAGCTTATCGGGACTAGGTAGCAATGAGCAGTTCTTC. The encoded protein is CASSLSGLGSNEQFF.

The chain uses TRBV30 and TRBJ2-3, with D hard to call. The V end was cut by 4 bases, the J end by 2 bases, with 13 bases between. Germline CDR1 is GTSNPN and CDR2 is SVGIG (reference sequence). CDR3 length equals 14 residues. The CDR3 DNA reads as TGTGCCTGGAATAGAGGACGGACCACAGATACGCAGTATTTT. Translated, it gives CAWNRGRTTDTQYF.

The chain combines TRBV19 with TRBJ2-7; a weak D match, TRBD1 (6 bases). CDR3 length equals 13 residues. CDR1 is LNHDA, CDR2 SQIVND, per germline (reference sequence). V was shortened by 3 bases and J by 3 bases, with 9 bases between the two germline ends. CDR3: CASSMGRGYEQYF. Written as DNA, the CDR3 is TGTGCCAGTAGTATGGGCAGGGGCTACGAGCAGTACTTC.

The J gene is TRBJ1-1, the V gene TRBV4-2; D uncertain. V was shortened by 1 base and J by 0 bases, with 3 bases between the two germline ends. Germline V gene data show CDR1 as LGHNA and CDR2 as YNFKEQ. The CDR3 consists of 13 residues. CDR3 loop: CASSQVVNTEAFF. The CDR3 region has the DNA TGTGCCAGCAGCCAAGTGGTGAACACTGAAGCTTTCTTT.

This clonotype has just a few counts. This sequence joins TRBV7-3 and TRBJ2-1; D possibly matches TRBD1 or TRBD2 (5 bases each). The germline V gene has CDR1 SGHTA and CDR2 FQGTGA. The V end was cut by 4 bases, the J end by 8 bases, with 18 bases between. The CDR3 runs to 15 residues. The CDR3 reads CASSSVPGPGHEQFF. CDR3 nucleotides: TGTGCCAGCAGCTCGGTCCCGGGACCTGGGCATGAGCAGTTCTTC.

This chain joins TRBV7-6 and TRBJ2-1, with D unresolved. V lost 4 bases to trimming and J lost 0 bases, with 4 bases between them. CDR1 and CDR2 (germline): SGHVS, FNYEAQ. CDR3 size: 13 residues. CDR3 sequence: CASSSSSYNEQFF. For the CDR3, the DNA is TGTGCCAGCAGCTCAAGCTCCTACAATGAGCAGTTCTTC.

The gene calls are TRBV27 and TRBJ1-2; 12 bases are a match to TRBD1. CDR1 and CDR2 (germline): MNHEY, SMNVEV (reference sequence). With 5 bases clipped from V and 5 bases from J, the junction kept 6 bases outside the gene matches. The CDR3 loop spans 15 amino acids. CDR3 sequence reads: CASSTGTGGEYGYTF. The CDR3 DNA is TGTGCCAGCAGTACTGGGACAGGGGGCGAGTATGGCTACACCTTC.

The chain employs TRBV20-1 and TRBJ2-7, with TRBD1 matching over 9 bases. The germline V gene encodes CDR1 DFQATT and CDR2 SNEGSKA (reference sequence). V was clipped by 5 bases and J by 6 bases; unmatched bases: 5. CDR3 length equals 12 residues. The CDR3 coding sequence is TGCAGTGCTGGGGACAGGGCGTCCGAGCAGTACTTC. Translated, it gives CSAGDRASEQYF.

There are a few counts of this clonotype. CDR3 residues: CSVDRGNTGELFF. As DNA, the CDR3 is TGCAGCGTTGATAGGGGGAACACCGGGGAGCTGTTTTTT. V and J are TRBV29-1 and TRBJ2-2, with a weak D call TRBD1 (5 bases). There are 13 residues in the CDR3. CDR1 and CDR2 (germline): SQVTM, ANQGSEA. V lost 3 bases and J 1 base, leaving 6 bases between the germline ends.

This chain's CDR3 is CASRTSLASTDTQYF. The DNA of the CDR3 is TGTGCCAGTAGGACTAGCTTAGCTAGCACAGATACGCAGTATTTT. The chain joins TRBV19 to TRBJ2-3, with 7 bases that match TRBD2. The CDR3 is made up of 15 amino acids. Trimming cost V 6 bases and J 0 bases; bases outside gene matches: 6. The germline gives CDR1 LNHDA, CDR2 SQIVND (reference sequence).

This clonotype was seen only a few times. V usage is TRBV20-1 and J usage is TRBJ1-2, with D unclear. Germline values: CDR1 DFQATT, CDR2 SNEGSKA (reference sequence). CDR3 length: 12 residues. The V end was cut by 3 bases, the J end by 6 bases, with 11 bases between. The CDR3 sequence: CSASPLQNGYTF. Here the CDR3 DNA reads TGCAGTGCTAGCCCCCTCCAAAATGGCTACACCTTC.

The rearrangement uses TRBV7-9 and TRBJ2-7; D is unclear. The CDR3 loop spans 14 amino acids. The ends were cut back, 3 bases at V and 0 bases at J, with 9 bases in the middle. Germline V gene data show CDR1 as SEHNR and CDR2 as FQNEAQ (reference sequence). The CDR3 spells CASSFEESSYEQYF. In DNA form, the CDR3 reads TGTGCCAGCAGCTTTGAGGAGAGCTCCTACGAGCAGTACTTC.